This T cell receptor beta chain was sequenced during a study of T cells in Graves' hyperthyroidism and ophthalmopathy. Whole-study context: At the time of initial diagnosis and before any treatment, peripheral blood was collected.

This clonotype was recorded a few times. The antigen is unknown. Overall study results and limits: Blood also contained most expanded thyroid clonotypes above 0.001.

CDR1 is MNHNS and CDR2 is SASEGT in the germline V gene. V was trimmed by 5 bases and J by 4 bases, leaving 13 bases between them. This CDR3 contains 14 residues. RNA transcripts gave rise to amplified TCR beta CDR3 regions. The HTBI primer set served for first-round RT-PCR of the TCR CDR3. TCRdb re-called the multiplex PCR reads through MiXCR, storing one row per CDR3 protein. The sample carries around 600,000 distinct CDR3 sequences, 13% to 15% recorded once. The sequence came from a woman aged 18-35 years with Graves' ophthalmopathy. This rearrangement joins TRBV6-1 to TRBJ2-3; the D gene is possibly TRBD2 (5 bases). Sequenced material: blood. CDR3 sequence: CASSWESGPDTQYF. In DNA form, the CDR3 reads TGTGCCAGCAGTTGGGAGAGTGGTCCAGATACGCAGTATTTT.